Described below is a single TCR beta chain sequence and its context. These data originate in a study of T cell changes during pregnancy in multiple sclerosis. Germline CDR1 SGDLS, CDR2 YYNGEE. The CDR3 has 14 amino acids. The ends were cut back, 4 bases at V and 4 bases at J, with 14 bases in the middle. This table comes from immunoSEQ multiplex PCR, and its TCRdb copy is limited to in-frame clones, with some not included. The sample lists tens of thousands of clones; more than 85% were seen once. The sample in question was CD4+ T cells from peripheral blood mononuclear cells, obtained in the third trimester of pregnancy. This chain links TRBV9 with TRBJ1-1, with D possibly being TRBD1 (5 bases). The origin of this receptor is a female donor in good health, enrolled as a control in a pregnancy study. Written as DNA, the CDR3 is TGTGCCAGCAGCCCACGTGGCAGGGTCACTGAAGCTTTCTTT. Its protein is CASSPRGRVTEAFF.